Listed below are T cell receptor beta chains from one sample, sequenced in a study of blood T cell repertoires in COVID-19. Sequencing used immunoSEQ multiplex PCR; TCRdb keeps in-frame clones, though not all of them. The sample lists around 200,000 clones, 75% to 90% occurring once. Sequencing input: peripheral blood. These receptors all stem from a man between 60 and 70 years old with acute or convalescent COVID-19. Both conserved end residues are part of each CDR3. D genes are given only for firm matches. Size values are once, few and many counts, or a class for expanded clones, and some rows have none.

CDR3 DNA: TGCGCCAGCAGCTTGGGGTCAGGGCTCCTGGGGGAGACCCAGTACTTC
CDR3 protein: CASSLGSGLLGETQYF
clone size: -
V gene: TRBV5-1
J gene: TRBJ2-5
D gene: -

CDR3 DNA: TGTGCCAGCAGCCAAGATCTCCAGCGGGAGAGCGAGCAGTACTTC
CDR3 protein: CASSQDLQRESEQYF
clone size: -
V gene: TRBV14
J gene: TRBJ2-7
D gene: TRBD2

CDR3 DNA: TGTGCCAGCAGCCCGGGGGGCAATGAGCAGTTCTTC
CDR3 protein: CASSPGGNEQFF
clone size: -
V gene: TRBV5-6
J gene: TRBJ2-1
D gene: TRBD2

CDR3 DNA: TGTGCCAGTAGTAAAAGGGGGCGGGGTACTGAAGCTTTCTTT
CDR3 protein: CASSKRGRGTEAFF
clone size: -
V gene: TRBV19
J gene: TRBJ1-1
D gene: TRBD1

CDR3 DNA: TGTGCCAGCAGCTTAAACCGAGATGGAAAACTGTTTTTT
CDR3 protein: CASSLNRDGKLFF
clone size: -
V gene: TRBV7-9
J gene: TRBJ1-4
D gene: -

CDR3 DNA: TGTGCCAGCAGAACTGGCGGGAATCAGCCCCAGCATTTT
CDR3 protein: CASRTGGNQPQHF
clone size: -
V gene: TRBV28
J gene: TRBJ1-5
D gene: -

CDR3 DNA: TGTGCCAGCAGCTTGGGACCCCAGGATGGCTACACCTTC
CDR3 protein: CASSLGPQDGYTF
clone size: -
V gene: TRBV5-6
J gene: TRBJ1-2
D gene: -

CDR3 DNA: TGTGCCAGCAGTTTAGGGGGGTATGGGAACACTGAAGCTTTCTTT
CDR3 protein: CASSLGGYGNTEAFF
clone size: few
V gene: TRBV27
J gene: TRBJ1-1
D gene: -

CDR3 DNA: TGTGCCAGAAGCATGAACGGACAGGTATATAATTCACCCCTCCACTTT
CDR3 protein: CARSMNGQVYNSPLHF
clone size: once
V gene: TRBV5-3
J gene: TRBJ1-6
D gene: TRBD1

CDR3 DNA: TGTGCCAGCAGCCTGACAGGGGGCCCCTCCTACAATGAGCAGTTCTTC
CDR3 protein: CASSLTGGPSYNEQFF
clone size: -
V gene: TRBV5-6
J gene: TRBJ2-1
D gene: TRBD1

CDR3 DNA: TGTGCCAGCAGCTCACAACCGGGACTAGCGGGAGTCAATGAGCAGTTCTTC
CDR3 protein: CASSSQPGLAGVNEQFF
clone size: -
V gene: TRBV7-9
J gene: TRBJ2-1
D gene: TRBD2

CDR3 DNA: TGTGCCAGCAGTACGACAGGGAAGAACACTGAAGCTTTCTTT
CDR3 protein: CASSTTGKNTEAFF
clone size: -
V gene: TRBV6-5
J gene: TRBJ1-1
D gene: TRBD1

CDR3 DNA: TGCAGCGTTGAAAGCGGGGCACCCAATCAGCCCCAGCATTTT
CDR3 protein: CSVESGAPNQPQHF
clone size: -
V gene: TRBV29-1
J gene: TRBJ1-5
D gene: -

CDR3 DNA: TGTGCCAGCAGAGGGGGGGGTTCCGAAAAACTGTTTTTT
CDR3 protein: CASRGGGSEKLFF
clone size: -
V gene: TRBV6-5
J gene: TRBJ1-4
D gene: -

CDR3 DNA: TGTGCCAGCAGTGTCCCCATTGCAGGCTCTAACTATGGCTACACCTTC
CDR3 protein: CASSVPIAGSNYGYTF
clone size: -
V gene: TRBV28
J gene: TRBJ1-2
D gene: -

CDR3 DNA: TGCGCCAGCAGCCTATCACAGGGGCCCACTGAAGCTTTCTTT
CDR3 protein: CASSLSQGPTEAFF
clone size: few
V gene: TRBV4-3
J gene: TRBJ1-1
D gene: TRBD1

CDR3 DNA: TGTGCCACTTCACACAGGACCTCGAGTAGTGAGCAGTTCTTC
CDR3 protein: CATSHRTSSSEQFF
clone size: few
V gene: TRBV2
J gene: TRBJ2-1
D gene: -

CDR3 DNA: TGTGCCAGCAGCTGGGAGACGGGATTGGCCAAAAACATTCAGTACTTC
CDR3 protein: CASSWETGLAKNIQYF
clone size: -
V gene: TRBV5-4
J gene: TRBJ2-4
D gene: -

CDR3 DNA: TGTGCCAGCAGTTCCCTCGACAGGGGGCTTAGTCAGCCCCAGCATTTT
CDR3 protein: CASSSLDRGLSQPQHF
clone size: -
V gene: TRBV28
J gene: TRBJ1-5
D gene: TRBD1

CDR3 DNA: TGTGCCAGTAGTTATAGCGGGAAGGAGACCCAGTACTTC
CDR3 protein: CASSYSGKETQYF
clone size: -
V gene: TRBV19
J gene: TRBJ2-5
D gene: TRBD2

CDR3 DNA: TGTGCCAGCAGCTTGGGGGGGCTAAGGAGCTCCTATAATTCACCCCTCCACTTT
CDR3 protein: CASSLGGLRSSYNSPLHF
clone size: -
V gene: TRBV5-5
J gene: TRBJ1-6
D gene: -

CDR3 DNA: TGTGCCTGGAGTGGAGTTAGCGGGGATTACGAGCAGTACTTC
CDR3 protein: CAWSGVSGDYEQYF
clone size: -
V gene: TRBV30
J gene: TRBJ2-7
D gene: TRBD2

CDR3 DNA: TGCGCCAGCAGCCAAGAGGGCGGGGGGCGGAGCACCGGGGAGCTGTTTTTT
CDR3 protein: CASSQEGGGRSTGELFF
clone size: -
V gene: TRBV4-1
J gene: TRBJ2-2
D gene: TRBD2

CDR3 DNA: TGTGCCAGCCGTCCATCGGGCTCTGGGGCCAACGTCCTGACTTTC
CDR3 protein: CASRPSGSGANVLTF
clone size: -
V gene: TRBV7-9
J gene: TRBJ2-6
D gene: -

CDR3 DNA: TGTGCCAGCAGCTTGGCCGGCGGGGCCACTGAAGCTTTCTTT
CDR3 protein: CASSLAGGATEAFF
clone size: -
V gene: TRBV5-5
J gene: TRBJ1-1
D gene: -

CDR3 DNA: TGTGCCAGCAGCTTGACAGGGGCTTACACAGATACGCAGTATTTT
CDR3 protein: CASSLTGAYTDTQYF
clone size: -
V gene: TRBV11-2
J gene: TRBJ2-3
D gene: TRBD1

CDR3 DNA: TGCGCCAGGGGGGCTAGCGGGAGTTACGAGCAGTACTTC
CDR3 protein: CARGASGSYEQYF
clone size: -
V gene: TRBV5-1
J gene: TRBJ2-7
D gene: TRBD2

CDR3 DNA: TGCGCCAGCAGCCTAATGGGGGGAACCTACAATGAGCAGTTCTTC
CDR3 protein: CASSLMGGTYNEQFF
clone size: -
V gene: TRBV5-1
J gene: TRBJ2-1
D gene: -

CDR3 DNA: TGTGCCAGCAGCCAAGCTTCCCTCCAACAGGGGGTCTATGGCTACACCTTC
CDR3 protein: CASSQASLQQGVYGYTF
clone size: -
V gene: TRBV3-1/TRBV3-2
J gene: TRBJ1-2
D gene: TRBD1

CDR3 DNA: TGCGCCAGCAGACCTAGCGGGACCTACAATGAGCAGTTCTTC
CDR3 protein: CASRPSGTYNEQFF
clone size: once
V gene: TRBV4-1
J gene: TRBJ2-1
D gene: TRBD2

CDR3 DNA: TGTGCCAGCATCCTGGGACAGGGCTCCGAGCAGTACTTC
CDR3 protein: CASILGQGSEQYF
clone size: -
V gene: TRBV6-5
J gene: TRBJ2-7
D gene: TRBD1

CDR3 DNA: TGTGCCAGCAGCCTAAAAAATGAGCAGTTCTTC
CDR3 protein: CASSLKNEQFF
clone size: -
V gene: TRBV14
J gene: TRBJ2-1
D gene: -

CDR3 DNA: TGTGCCAGCAGCACCAGGGGTTATGGGGCCAACGTCCTGACTTTC
CDR3 protein: CASSTRGYGANVLTF
clone size: -
V gene: TRBV27
J gene: TRBJ2-6
D gene: -

CDR3 DNA: TGTGCCAGCAGCCCAAACCTAATATGCTCCTATGGCTACACCTTC
CDR3 protein: CASSPNLICSYGYTF
clone size: -
V gene: TRBV12-1
J gene: TRBJ1-2
D gene: -

CDR3 DNA: TGCGCCAGCAGCCTACACAGGGAGGGGGAGCAGTACTTC
CDR3 protein: CASSLHREGEQYF
clone size: -
V gene: TRBV5-1
J gene: TRBJ2-7
D gene: -

CDR3 DNA: TGTGCCAGCAGCTCTGCGTACACAGATACGCAGTATTTT
CDR3 protein: CASSSAYTDTQYF
clone size: once
V gene: TRBV7-3
J gene: TRBJ2-3
D gene: -